These T cell receptor beta chains were read from a single sample in a study of response to subunit inactivated influenza vaccine. MiXCR, run by TCRdb on the RT-PCR reads, gives a single entry per CDR3 protein. The sample records roughly 700,000 distinct CDR3 sequences, approximately 15% being singletons. Specimen: PBMCs from blood, collected about 11 days after vaccination. These receptors came from a man between 50 and 59 years old who received an inactivated influenza vaccine. Both conserved end residues are part of each CDR3. D genes are given only for firm matches. Size is stated for part of the rows, as once, few or many counts, or as a class when the clone is expanded.

V	size	J	D	DNA	CDR3
TRBV20-1	once	TRBJ2-1	-	TGCAGTGTTGCGGCGTCTGCCTACGAGCAGTTCTTC	CSVAASAYEQFF
TRBV12-3/TRBV12-4	-	TRBJ1-1	TRBD1	TGTGCCAGCAGTTCCTGGACAGGGAGCACTGAAGCTTTCTTT	CASSSWTGSTEAFF
TRBV18	-	TRBJ1-1	-	TGTGCCAGCTCAAAAACCATCGCGACAGAGTCCATGAACACTGAAGCTTTCTTT	CASSKTIATESMNTEAFF
TRBV19	-	TRBJ2-7	-	TGTGCCAGTAGTATGGCGGTCTCCTACGAGCAGTACTTC	CASSMAVSYEQYF
TRBV18	-	TRBJ2-3	TRBD1	TGTGCCAGCTCACCACGAAGGGTCATGGGAACGGGACAGGGGACAGATACGCAGTATTTT	CASSPRRVMGTGQGTDTQYF
TRBV7-2	-	TRBJ2-3	-	TGTGCCAGCAGCGAAAGAACCCGGGTCACAGATACGCAGTATTTT	CASSERTRVTDTQYF
TRBV20-1	few	TRBJ2-7	-	TGCAGTGCTAGAGGACCCGGCTACGAGCAGTACTTC	CSARGPGYEQYF
TRBV19	-	TRBJ2-3	TRBD2	TGTGCCAGTAGTCCCCATGGACTAGAAGAAGATACGCAGTATTTT	CASSPHGLEEDTQYF
TRBV18	few	TRBJ2-1	-	TGTGCCAGCTCACCCAACGGGGAGCAGTTCTTC	CASSPNGEQFF
TRBV20-1	few	TRBJ1-5	-	TGCAGTGCTAGCGGGGCCCCCAATCAGCCCCAGCATTTT	CSASGAPNQPQHF
TRBV4-3	few	TRBJ1-2	-	TGCGCCAGCAGCCAAGATGACGTAGGGTACTATGGCTACACCTTC	CASSQDDVGYYGYTF
TRBV6-1	few	TRBJ1-3	TRBD1	TGTGCCAGCAGGGGGGGACAGGCGGGAAACACCATATATTTT	CASRGGQAGNTIYF
TRBV2	-	TRBJ2-7	-	TGTGCCAGCATTAGGGGCCCCGCCAACGAGCAGTACTTC	CASIRGPANEQYF
TRBV6-4	-	TRBJ1-5	-	TGTGCCAGCAGTGACAGGGGGGATAGCAATCAGCCCCAGCATTTT	CASSDRGDSNQPQHF
TRBV20-1	many	TRBJ2-1	-	TGCAGTGCAGGGGGGGGGCGGGGTTACAATGAGCAGTTCTTC	CSAGGGRGYNEQFF
TRBV20-1	once	TRBJ2-3	-	TGCAGTGCTACCGAGCGCACAGATACGCAGTATTTT	CSATERTDTQYF
TRBV5-1	few	TRBJ2-7	-	TGCGCCAGCAGCTTGGCCCGGAGGGCAGCCGGATACGAGCAGTACTTC	CASSLARRAAGYEQYF
TRBV6-2/TRBV6-3	many	TRBJ2-7	-	TGTGCCAGCAGTTACGTCGGGGGCTCCTACGAGCAGTACTTC	CASSYVGGSYEQYF
TRBV5-1	-	TRBJ2-5	-	TGCGCCAGCAGGGAGGAGGCGGAGACCCAGTACTTC	CASREEAETQYF
TRBV4-2	few	TRBJ2-5	TRBD2	TGTGCCAGCAGCCAAGAATTAAGGAGCGGGGGGCAAGAGACCCAGTACTTC	CASSQELRSGGQETQYF
TRBV3-1	few	TRBJ2-6	-	TGTGCCAGCAGCCAAGTTGAGGGGTTTACTGGGGCCAACGTCCTGACTTTC	CASSQVEGFTGANVLTF
TRBV30	-	TRBJ2-7	-	TGTGCCTGGAGTGTAAACTACGAGCAGTACTTC	CAWSVNYEQYF
TRBV6-2/TRBV6-3	-	TRBJ2-6	-	TGTGCCAGCTACGGGGACGCCTATCCTGGGGCCAACGTCCTGACTTTC	CASYGDAYPGANVLTF